This T cell receptor beta chain was recovered during a study of blood T cell repertoires in COVID-19. Overall study: Researchers got acute and convalescent COVID-19 samples from the United States, Italy and Spain. T cells, B-cell-depleted T cells, or PBMCs provided the cDNA or gDNA that served as material.

In the original workflow: Scientists estimated how many nucleated cells there were by amplifying reference gene primers. TCRdb's table, derived via immunoSEQ multiplex PCR, lists solely in-frame clones and lacks some. V and J calls and clone size come straight from that table; D and trimming were deduced from the DNA. Among roughly 80,000 clones listed, around nine tenths were seen once. This CDR3 region has 16 residues. From germline, CDR1 is MDHEN and CDR2 SYDVKM. V shed 5 bases, J shed 6 bases, and the junction held 11 bases outside the gene matches. This clone is a singleton in its sample. Sequencing was done on a sample of peripheral blood. The clonotype comes from a woman older than 75 with active or convalescent COVID-19. The chain links TRBV28 to TRBJ2-1; the match to TRBD2 covers 9 bases. CDR3 amino acids: CASSPMLAGKTNEQFF. The CDR3 DNA follows: TGTGCCAGCAGTCCCATGCTAGCGGGGAAAACCAATGAGCAGTTCTTC.